Listed below are T cell receptor beta chains from one sample, sequenced in a study of tumor-infiltrating lymphocytes in oesophageal squamous cell carcinoma. From the PCR reads, TCRdb called clonotypes with MiXCR, one entry per CDR3 protein. The sample holds roughly 10,000 distinct CDR3 sequences, about 55% seen once. The material sequenced was esophageal tumor tissue. These receptors were obtained from a male donor with esophageal squamous cell carcinoma. Each CDR3 is given with its conserved first and last residue. The D gene is left open where the match is weak. A row's size may be missing; if present it is once, few, many or a size class.

>TRBV7-3|TRBD2|.|TRBJ2-7
CASSREGSGGYEQYF
TGTGCCAGCAGCCGGGAGGGTAGCGGGGGGTACGAGCAGTACTTC
>TRBV7-3|.|.|TRBJ2-1
CASSLMDRTYNEQFF
TGTGCCAGCAGCTTAATGGACCGCACCTACAATGAGCAGTTCTTC
>TRBV7-2|.|.|TRBJ1-4
CASSPERTTNEKLFF
TGTGCCAGCAGCCCAGAAAGGACTACTAATGAAAAACTGTTTTTT
>TRBV5-1|.|many|TRBJ2-7
CASSLVGQLYEQYF
TGCGCCAGCAGCTTGGTCGGTCAGCTCTACGAGCAGTACTTC
>TRBV7-3|.|.|TRBJ2-5
CASSLAGLLGETQYF
TGTGCCAGCAGCTTAGCGGGCCTTCTTGGAGAGACCCAGTACTTC
>TRBV6-2/TRBV6-3|.|.|TRBJ2-7
CASSYSGGGTYEQYF
TGTGCCAGCAGTTACTCTGGCGGAGGGACCTACGAGCAGTACTTC
>TRBV7-9|.|.|TRBJ2-7
CASTPSPSGLEQYF
TGTGCCAGCACCCCCAGCCCCTCCGGTCTCGAGCAGTACTTC
>TRBV6-1|.|.|TRBJ2-3
CASSEAGSGTDTQYF
TGTGCCAGCAGTGAAGCAGGGTCGGGCACAGATACGCAGTATTTT
>TRBV7-3|.|once|TRBJ1-6
CASSLSLGDNSPLHF
TGTGCCAGCAGCTTAAGCCTGGGAGATAATTCACCCCTCCACTTT
>TRBV7-2|.|few|TRBJ2-4
CASSLERTYPPYNEQYF
TGTGCCAGCAGCTTGGAAAGGACTTACCCGCCCTACAATGAGCAGTACTTC
>TRBV6-1|.|few|TRBJ2-5
CASSSGWETQYF
TGTGCCAGCAGTTCAGGGTGGGAGACCCAGTACTTC
>TRBV7-6|TRBD2|few|TRBJ2-7
CASSSGLAGEVGYEQYF
TGTGCCAGCAGCTCCGGACTAGCGGGAGAAGTGGGGTACGAGCAGTACTTC
>TRBV7-3|TRBD1|medium-sized|TRBJ2-7
CASSSRGLGSSPLHF
TGTGCCAGCAGCTCCAGGGGGCTCGGGAGTTCACCCCTCCACTTC
>TRBV7-8|.|.|TRBJ2-3
CASSLRRRDRTDTQYF
TGTGCCAGCAGCTTAAGGCGGCGGGATCGCACAGATACGCAGTATTTT
>TRBV6-8|TRBD2|.|TRBJ2-3
CASLLRLAGEPDTQYF
TGTGCCAGCCTACTGAGGCTAGCGGGGGAACCAGATACGCAGTATTTT
>TRBV12-3/TRBV12-4|.|.|TRBJ2-5
CASSLTSGGQETQYF
TGTGCCAGCAGTTTAACCTCAGGGGGGCAAGAGACCCAGTACTTC
>TRBV7-2|TRBD2|few|TRBJ2-3
CASSLIAGGSTDTQYF
TGTGCCAGCAGCTTAATAGCGGGGGGCAGCACAGATACGCAGTATTTT
>TRBV28|.|few|TRBJ2-1
CASSSQGYNEQFF
TGTGCCAGCAGTTCACAGGGTTACAATGAGCAGTTCTTC
>TRBV7-6|.|few|TRBJ1-2
CASSLRGGDYGYTF
TGTGCCAGCAGCTTAAGAGGGGGGGACTATGGCTACACCTTC
>TRBV7-3|.|.|TRBJ1-1
CASSLFGPTDTEAFF
TGTGCCAGCAGCTTATTTGGCCCCACCGACACTGAAGCTTTCTTT
>TRBV18|TRBD1|many|TRBJ2-3
CASSLTGTANRYF
TGTGCCAGCTCACTAACGGGGACAGCTAACCGGTATTTT
>TRBV2|.|.|TRBJ2-7
CASSDWQVVSPLHF
TGTGCCAGCAGTGATTGGCAGGTGGTTTCACCCCTCCACTTC